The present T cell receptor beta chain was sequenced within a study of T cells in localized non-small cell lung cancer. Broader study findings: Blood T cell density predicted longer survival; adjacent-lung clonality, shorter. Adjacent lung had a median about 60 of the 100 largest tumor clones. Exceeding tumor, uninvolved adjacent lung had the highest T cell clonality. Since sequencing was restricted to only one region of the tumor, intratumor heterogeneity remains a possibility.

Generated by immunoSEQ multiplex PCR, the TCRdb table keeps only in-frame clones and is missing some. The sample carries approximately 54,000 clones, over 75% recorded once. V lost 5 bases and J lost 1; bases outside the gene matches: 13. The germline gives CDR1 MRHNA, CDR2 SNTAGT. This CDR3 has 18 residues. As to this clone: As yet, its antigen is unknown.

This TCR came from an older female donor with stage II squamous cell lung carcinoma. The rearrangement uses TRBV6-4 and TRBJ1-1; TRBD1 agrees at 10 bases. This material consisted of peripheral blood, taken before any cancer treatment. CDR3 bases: TGTGCCAGCAGTCTCCGGACAGGGGGACAGGTAAGGAACACTGAAGCTTTCTTT. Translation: CASSLRTGGQVRNTEAFF.